One sample yielded the 32 T cell receptor beta chains listed below, sequenced in a study of cytomegalovirus exposure and HLA in healthy donors. Profiled with immunoSEQ multiplex PCR; TCRdb holds only in-frame clones, not every one. The sample comprises about 75,000 clones, around four fifths of which are singletons, and about 3% rests with the top ten. The sample comprised PBMCs. The receptors derive from a man aged 30 to 39 in good health and CMV-seronegative.

In DNA form, the CDR3 reads TGTGCCAGCAGCCCCCACACAGATACGCAGTATTTT. This translates into CASSPHTDTQYF. The chain joins TRBV9 to TRBJ2-3; D is undetermined. V gave up 4 bases and J gave up 2 bases, with 5 bases separating them. The CDR3 has 12 amino acids. Looked up from germline, CDR1 is SGDLS and CDR2 is YYNGEE. The complete variable domain, with remaining parts taken from reference TRBV9 and TRBJ2-3, reads DSGVTQTPKHLITATGQRVTLRCSPRSGDLSVYWYQQSLDQGLQFLIQYYNGEERAKGNILERFSAQQFPDLHSELNLSSLELGDSALYFCASSPHTDTQYFGPGTRLTVL.

The chain recombines TRBV19 with TRBJ2-7; a weak D match, TRBD1 (5 bases). The length of the CDR3 is 13 residues. CDR1 is LNHDA, CDR2 SQIVND, per germline (reference sequence). The germline V and J ends were trimmed by 5 bases and 1 base, with 9 bases remaining between them. CDR3 bases: TGTGCCAGTAGTCAGGGAAGGTCCTACGAGCAGTACTTC. Protein product: CASSQGRSYEQYF. The full variable domain, rest sourced from reference TRBV19 and TRBJ2-7, is DGGITQSPKYLFRKEGQNVTLSCEQNLNHDAMYWYRQDPGQGLRLIYYSQIVNDFQKGDIAEGYSVSREKKESFPLTVTSAQKNPTAFYLCASSQGRSYEQYFGPGTRLTVT.

The chain has TRBV4-3 and TRBJ2-3, with 8 bases that match TRBD2. The ends lost 5 bases at V and 5 bases at J; junction bases unmatched: 6. This CDR3 has 14 residues. CDR1 and CDR2 from the germline V gene are LGHNA and YSLEER. CDR3 residues: CASSLGLAGDTQYF. CDR3 DNA sequence: TGCGCCAGCAGCTTAGGACTAGCCGGAGATACGCAGTATTTT.

The chain joins TRBV15 to TRBJ1-1, with a tentative D call TRBD1 (5 bases). CDR3 length: 14 residues. CDR1 is LNHNV, CDR2 YYDKDF, per germline (reference sequence). V dropped 3 bases and J dropped 1 base, with 9 bases sitting between them. CDR3: CATSSRDRNTEAFF. For the CDR3, the DNA is TGTGCCACCAGCAGTCGAGACAGGAACACTGAAGCTTTCTTT. Using reference TRBV15 and TRBJ1-1 for the parts outside the CDR3, the full variable domain is DAMVIQNPRYQVTQFGKPVTLSCSQTLNHNVMYWYQQKSSQAPKLLFHYYDKDFNNEADTPDNFQSRRPNTSFCFLDIRSPGLGDTAMYLCATSSRDRNTEAFFGQGTRLTVV.

The gene calls are TRBV19 and TRBJ2-4; 9 nucleotides line up with TRBD2. The CDR3 runs to 19 residues. The junction had 10 bases not matched to a gene; V was cut back by 0 bases and J by 1 base. Germline V gives CDR1 LNHDA, CDR2 SQIVND (reference sequence). The CDR3 nucleotides are TGTGCCAGTAGTATAGATCGAGCTCCGGCGGGGGGGGCCAAAAACATTCAGTACTTC. It yields the protein CASSIDRAPAGGAKNIQYF.

The V and J genes are TRBV6-1 and TRBJ1-4; 7 bases are shared with TRBD1. The length of the CDR3 is 15 residues. Losses at the gene ends were 3 bases for V and 5 bases for J; bases not matched to a gene: 6. The germline V gene has CDR1 MNHNS and CDR2 SASEGT. The CDR3 is CASSDMGQLNEKLFF. The CDR3 coding sequence is TGTGCCAGCAGTGATATGGGACAGCTAAATGAAAAACTGTTTTTT.

The chain joins TRBV9 to TRBJ1-3; TRBD1 might be the D (5 bases). The CDR3 has 16 amino acids. Germline values: CDR1 SGDLS, CDR2 YYNGEE. V was cut by 1 base and J by 0 bases, with 11 bases left in between. CDR3 sequence: CASSVLGLTSGNTIYF. CDR3 DNA: TGTGCCAGCAGCGTATTGGGGCTGACCTCTGGAAACACCATATATTTT.

The rearrangement uses TRBV5-1 and TRBJ2-5; weak D call: TRBD1 (5 bases). V lost 7 bases and J lost 5, with 18 bases in between. CDR3 length equals 14 residues. Germline CDR1 and CDR2: SGHRS and YFSETQ. The CDR3 bases are TGCGCCAGCTACCCCAGGGCAGGGATGGAGACCCAGTACTTC. Translated, it gives CASYPRAGMETQYF.

The CDR3 bases are TGTGCCAGCAGGGATCGGACAGGGAGGAACTATGGCTACACCTTC. This codes for CASRDRTGRNYGYTF. The rearrangement uses TRBV28 and TRBJ1-2, with TRBD1 matching over 8 bases. CDR1 is MDHEN and CDR2 is SYDVKM in the germline V gene. J gave up 2 bases and V 6 bases, and 8 bases lay outside the gene matches. The CDR3 totals 15 residues.

CDR3 sequence (DNA): TGTGCCAGCAGCTCGACAGGGGGGAACACTGAAGCTTTCTTT. Translation: CASSSTGGNTEAFF. The chain joins TRBV7-6 to TRBJ1-1; 9 bases are shared with TRBD1. Germline V gene data show CDR1 as SGHVS and CDR2 as FNYEAQ. This CDR3 has 14 residues. Trimming removed 4 bases from V and 1 base from J; junction bases left unmatched: 1.

This chain uses TRBV29-1 with TRBJ1-1, with D perhaps matching TRBD1 (6 bases). Trimming took off 3 bases at V and 5 bases at J, with 13 bases between the two ends. Germline CDR1 reads SQVTM; CDR2 reads ANQGSEA. The length of the CDR3 is 13 residues. The CDR3 is CSVEPAGETEAFF. The CDR3 DNA reads as TGCAGCGTTGAGCCGGCAGGGGAAACTGAAGCTTTCTTT.

The gene calls are TRBV15 and TRBJ2-7, with TRBD2 identical over 11 bases. The CDR3 covers 18 residues. V lost 0 bases and J lost 0; bases outside the gene matches: 7. CDR1 and CDR2 from the germline V gene are LNHNV and YYDKDF (reference sequence). The CDR3 region has the DNA TGTGCCACCAGCAGAGATGAGGCGGGACTAGCGGACTCCTACGAGCAGTACGTC. Its protein is CATSRDEAGLADSYEQYV.

Written as DNA, the CDR3 is TGCAGCGTTTCCGACGGCACAGGAGCTGAAGCTTTCTTT. Its protein is CSVSDGTGAEAFF. V and J are TRBV29-1 and TRBJ1-1; D might be TRBD1 (5 bases). The V end lost 5 bases, the J end lost 6 bases, and 16 bases lay between the germline ends. Germline V gene data show CDR1 as SQVTM and CDR2 as ANQGSEA. This CDR3 is built from 13 residues.

The rearrangement links TRBV16 to TRBJ1-1, with no clear D. The ends were cut back, 3 bases at V and 3 bases at J, with 11 bases in the middle. The V gene's germline CDR1 is KGHSY and CDR2 FQNENV. This CDR3 is built from 14 residues. CDR3 loop: CASSHRGSHTEAFF. The CDR3 coding sequence is TGTGCCAGCAGCCATCGCGGCAGTCACACTGAAGCTTTCTTT. The full variable domain, rest sourced from reference TRBV16 and TRBJ1-1, is GEEVAQTPKHLVRGEGQKAKLYCAPIKGHSYVFWYQQVLKNEFKFLISFQNENVFDETGMPKERFSAKCLPNSPCSLEIQATKLEDSAVYFCASSHRGSHTEAFFGQGTRLTVV.

The chain employs TRBV11-2 and TRBJ1-2; D is unresolved. The length of the CDR3 is 16 residues. Trimming stripped 5 bases from V and 2 bases from J, with 18 bases between. Germline V gene lookup returns CDR1 SGHAT and CDR2 FQNNGV. In DNA, the CDR3 is TGTGCCAGCAGCGTCGAGGGTCGGTTGGGGAACTATGGCTACACCTTC. Amino acids: CASSVEGRLGNYGYTF.

This chain uses TRBV4-1 with TRBJ1-5; 7 nucleotides agree with TRBD1. With V trimmed by 3 bases and J by 0 bases, 2 bases remained unmatched. CDR3 size: 15 residues. Germline values: CDR1 MGHRA, CDR2 YSYEKL. Here the CDR3 reads CASSHGDSSNQPQHF. The CDR3 DNA is TGCGCCAGCAGCCACGGGGACAGTAGCAATCAGCCCCAGCATTTT.

The gene calls are TRBV7-2 and TRBJ2-2, with TRBD2 matching over 9 bases. The germline CDR1 and CDR2 sequences are SGHTA and FQGNSA. V lost 5 bases to trimming and J lost 5 bases; unmatched junction nucleotides: 12. The CDR3 loop spans 17 amino acids. CDR3 amino acids: CASSPVAGGPRTGELFF. The CDR3 nucleotides read TGTGCCAGCAGCCCCGTTGCGGGGGGGCCTCGAACCGGGGAGCTGTTTTTT. The variable domain in full, completed from reference TRBV7-2 and TRBJ2-2, reads GAGVSQSPSNKVTEKGKDVELRCDPISGHTALYWYRQSLGQGLEFLIYFQGNSAPDKSGLPSDRFSAERTGGSVSTLTIQRTQQEDSAVYLCASSPVAGGPRTGELFFGEGSRLTVL.

V gene TRBV2 combines with J gene TRBJ2-7; possible D gene TRBD1, 5 bases. Germline loops: CDR1 SNHLY, CDR2 FYNNEI. V was trimmed by 2 bases and J by 9 bases, leaving 20 bases between them. The CDR3 covers 15 residues. This CDR3 is CASSEMGPSATGQYF. The CDR3, as DNA: TGTGCCAGCAGTGAAATGGGGCCCTCCGCTACGGGGCAGTACTTC. The full variable domain, with the rest looked up from reference TRBV2 and TRBJ2-7, is EPEVTQTPSHQVTQMGQEVILRCVPISNHLYFYWYRQILGQKVEFLVSFYNNEISEKSEIFDDQFSVERPDGSNFTLKIRSTKLEDSAMYFCASSEMGPSATGQYFGPGTRLTVT.

V and J are TRBV10-3 and TRBJ2-1; TRBD1 matches 9 bases. This CDR3 has 17 amino acids. V lost 4 bases, J lost 2 bases, and 9 bases stayed unmatched. Germline V CDR1 and CDR2: ENHRY, SYGVKD. The CDR3, as DNA: TGTGCCATCAGTGGGACAGGGGCTATCCAAGCCTACAATGAGCAGTTCTTC. Its translation is CAISGTGAIQAYNEQFF.

The V call is TRBV28, the J call TRBJ2-5, with 7 bases lining up with TRBD2. The J segment lost 9 bases and the V segment lost 2 bases, leaving 12 bases of the junction unmatched. This CDR3 is built from 15 residues. The germline V gene has CDR1 MDHEN and CDR2 SYDVKM. CDR3 nucleotides: TGTGCCAGCAGTTTAAGCGGGTCCCTCCGGGGGGCCCAGTACTTC. This gives the protein CASSLSGSLRGAQYF.

The chain couples TRBV6-4 to TRBJ2-7; 7 bases agree with TRBD1. The V and J ends lost 4 bases and 2 bases, in that order; junction bases with no gene match: 2. The germline V gene encodes CDR1 MRHNA and CDR2 SNTAGT. CDR3 length: 13 amino acids. The CDR3 bases are TGTGCCAGCAGTGGGGGACAGACCTACGAGCAGTACTTC. Amino acid sequence: CASSGGQTYEQYF.

This clone has more than one count but fewer than ten. The chain recombines TRBV7-2 with TRBJ2-7; D gene unclear. Trimming took off 1 base at V and 7 bases at J, with 8 bases between the two ends. Germline values: CDR1 SGHTA, CDR2 FQGNSA. The CDR3 is 12 residues long. The CDR3 nucleotides read TGTGCCAGCAGCTTAGTAACACCTGAGCAGTACTTC. Translated: CASSLVTPEQYF.

The genes are TRBV7-6 and TRBJ2-2, with a possible D match to TRBD2 (5 bases). The V gene's germline CDR1 is SGHVS and CDR2 FNYEAQ. With 1 base removed from V and 2 bases from J, the gap between germline ends came to 8 bases. The length of the CDR3 is 15 residues. In nucleotides, the CDR3 is TGTGCCAGCAGCTTAGTGAGCGGAAACACCGGGGAGCTGTTTTTT. It specifies CASSLVSGNTGELFF.

This chain connects TRBV6-5 to TRBJ2-5, with a tentative D call TRBD2 (6 bases). V was pared by 0 bases and J by 4 bases, with 12 bases between. The CDR3 runs 15 residues. Germline lookup yields CDR1 MNHEY and CDR2 SVGAGI. The CDR3 spells CASSYSGAGRETQYF. CDR3 DNA: TGTGCCAGCAGTTACTCAGGGGCGGGGAGAGAGACCCAGTACTTC.

This chain links TRBV11-2 with TRBJ2-2; D remains ambiguous. Trimming pared 7 bases from V and 1 base from J, leaving 13 bases between. This CDR3 is built from 15 residues. Germline loops: CDR1 SGHAT, CDR2 FQNNGV. The CDR3, as DNA: TGTGCCAGCAACTCCATCTATGGGAACACCGGGGAGCTGTTTTTT. It translates to CASNSIYGNTGELFF.

This clone occurred once. J is TRBJ1-3 and V is TRBV18, with a tentative D call TRBD1 (5 bases). This CDR3 contains 17 residues. The germline V gene encodes CDR1 KGHSH and CDR2 LQKENI. Trimming left V 2 bases short and J 4 bases short, with 18 bases between. CDR3 DNA sequence: TGTGCCAGCTCACCAATAAGGGCAGAGGACATCGGAAACACCATATATTTT. Its protein product is CASSPIRAEDIGNTIYF. Variable domain in full (rest from reference TRBV18 and TRBJ1-3): NAGVMQNPRHLVRRRGQEARLRCSPMKGHSHVYWYRQLPEEGLKFMVYLQKENIIDESGMPKERFSAEFPKEGPSILRIQQVVRGDSAAYFCASSPIRAEDIGNTIYFGEGSWLTVV.

This sequence joins TRBV18 and TRBJ1-2; the D is unclear. Trimming took off 1 base at V and 1 base at J, with 13 bases between the two ends. CDR3 size: 16 residues. The germline CDR1 and CDR2 sequences are KGHSH and LQKENI. This CDR3 is CASSPRERVYNYGYTF. As DNA, the CDR3 is TGTGCCAGCTCACCACGGGAGCGCGTATATAACTATGGCTACACCTTC.

CDR3 amino acids: CASSQWVKGDPEQFF. The DNA for the CDR3 is TGTGCCAGCAGCCAATGGGTCAAAGGGGATCCTGAGCAGTTCTTC. V and J are TRBV4-2 and TRBJ2-1; perhaps TRBD1 as D (5 bases). The CDR3 sequence is 15 residues long. V was pared by 2 bases and J by 9 bases, with 17 bases between. Germline CDR1 is LGHNA and CDR2 is YNFKEQ.

The rearrangement links TRBV5-1 to TRBJ2-7; 7 bases agree with TRBD1. The CDR3 spans 14 residues. The V gene's germline CDR1 is SGHRS and CDR2 YFSETQ. The J segment lost 4 bases and the V segment lost 1 base, leaving 5 bases of the junction unmatched. The CDR3 nucleotides are TGCGCCAGCAGCTTGCGGGGACAGAATTACGAGCAGTACTTC. Amino acid sequence: CASSLRGQNYEQYF.

This chain connects TRBV2 to TRBJ2-3; D remains ambiguous. V lost 3 bases and J lost 3, with 10 bases in between. The germline gives CDR1 SNHLY, CDR2 FYNNEI. The CDR3 sequence is 14 residues long. The CDR3 loop is CASSDVQNTDTQYF. CDR3 nucleotide sequence: TGTGCCAGCAGTGATGTACAGAATACAGATACGCAGTATTTT.

J is TRBJ1-2 and V is TRBV7-8; D gene ambiguous. Per the germline V gene, CDR1 is SGHVS and CDR2 is FQNEAQ. V was clipped by 5 bases and J by 5 bases, with 15 bases between them. The CDR3 is made up of 14 amino acids. The CDR3 is CASSPLRRDYGYTF. CDR3 in DNA: TGTGCCAGCAGCCCCCTGAGGAGGGATTATGGCTACACCTTC.

The V gene is TRBV5-1, the J gene TRBJ2-5, with D possibly being TRBD1 (5 bases). Germline CDR1 SGHRS, CDR2 YFSETQ. The CDR3 totals 11 residues. V was clipped by 3 bases and J by 5 bases, with 5 bases between them. Written as DNA, the CDR3 is TGCGCCAGCAGCTCAGGGGAGACCCAGTACTTC. It translates to CASSSGETQYF.